The 22 T cell receptor beta chains given below trace back to one sample, sequenced in a study of CD8+CD57+ T cells in acquired aplastic anemia. The authors sequenced patients whose flow cytometry had shown CD8+CD57+ cell expansion. CDR3 and TCR beta VDJ profiling relied on genomic DNA as the template. Via MiXCR, TCRdb re-called the reads, giving one row per CDR3 protein. This table has approximately 130,000 distinct CDR3 sequences, under 60% appearing once. Sequenced input: sorted CD4+, CD8+, or CD8+CD57+ T cells (not recorded which) from PBMCs. These receptors were obtained from a human donor with aplastic anemia.

This chain uses TRBV19 with TRBJ2-7, with TRBD1 matching 8 bases. The CDR3 sequence is 15 residues long. Germline trimming cut 4 bases from V and 2 bases from J; bases unmatched to any gene: 7. Per germline, CDR1 LNHDA and CDR2 SQIVND (reference sequence). CDR3 coding DNA: TGTGCCAGTAGTACAGGACAGGGTGCCCCCTACGAGCAGTACTTC. As protein: CASSTGQGAPYEQYF. Variable domain in full (rest from reference TRBV19 and TRBJ2-7): DGGITQSPKYLFRKEGQNVTLSCEQNLNHDAMYWYRQDPGQGLRLIYYSQIVNDFQKGDIAEGYSVSREKKESFPLTVTSAQKNPTAFYLCASSTGQGAPYEQYFGPGTRLTVT.

J is TRBJ2-1 and V is TRBV11-3; 10 nucleotides agree with TRBD1. The junction had 4 bases not matched to a gene; V was cut back by 5 bases and J by 6 bases. The CDR3 length is 14 residues. CDR1 and CDR2 (germline): SGHNT, YENEEA. In DNA form, the CDR3 reads TGTGCCAGCAGCGGCGGGACAGGGGTCAATGAGCAGTTCTTC. It yields the protein CASSGGTGVNEQFF. The whole variable domain, remainder taken from reference TRBV11-3 and TRBJ2-1, is EAGVVQSPRYKIIEKKQPVAFWCNPISGHNTLYWYLQNLGQGPELLIRYENEEAVDDSQLPKDRFSAERLKGVDSTLKIQPAELGDSAVYLCASSGGTGVNEQFFGPGTRLTVL.

This clonotype was seen once. The V gene is TRBV15, the J gene TRBJ2-7; D ambiguous. Deletions cut 1 base from V and 3 bases from J, with 4 bases between. Germline assignment: CDR1 LNHNV and CDR2 YYDKDF (reference sequence). This CDR3 has 12 amino acids. The CDR3 DNA is TGTGCCACCAGCAGAGCGGGCTACGAGCAGTACTTC. The encoded protein is CATSRAGYEQYF.

The rearrangement joins TRBV7-8 to TRBJ2-1; TRBD2 is a possible D gene (6 bases). The CDR3 totals 14 residues. The germline gives CDR1 SGHVS, CDR2 FQNEAQ. Trimming cost V 1 base and J 6 bases, with 10 bases left between them. Here the CDR3 reads CASSLVGLRNEQFF. As DNA, the CDR3 is TGTGCCAGCAGCTTAGTTGGACTACGCAATGAGCAGTTCTTC.

CDR3 in amino acids: CSARSGGGVYYNEQFF. The CDR3 DNA follows: TGCAGTGCTAGAAGCGGGGGGGGTGTTTACTACAATGAGCAGTTCTTC. The chain joins TRBV20-1 to TRBJ2-1, with 10 bases fitting TRBD2. The CDR3 extends over 16 amino acids. Trimming at V came to 2 bases and at J to 3 bases, leaving 7 bases not matched to a gene. Germline values: CDR1 DFQATT, CDR2 SNEGSKA (reference sequence).

This clonotype was detected a few times. The V gene is TRBV28, the J gene TRBJ2-7; no firm D call. In germline, CDR1 is MDHEN, CDR2 SYDVKM. V dropped 1 base and J dropped 3 bases, with 10 bases sitting between them. The CDR3 spans 14 residues. CDR3 sequence: CASSLFLTNYEQYF. Here the CDR3 DNA reads TGTGCCAGCAGTTTATTCCTAACCAACTACGAGCAGTACTTC.

This clonotype was seen many times. The chain is built from TRBV29-1 and TRBJ2-2, with D perhaps matching TRBD2 (6 bases). The CDR3 runs to 13 residues. Germline V gene data show CDR1 as SQVTM and CDR2 as ANQGSEA. Trimming shortened V by 6 bases and J by 7 bases, and 15 bases separated the two germline ends. The CDR3 coding sequence is TGCAGCGTGGCGGAGGGTGGAGGCGGGGAGCTGTTTTTT. It codes for CSVAEGGGGELFF.

V and J are TRBV29-1 and TRBJ2-1; 8 nucleotides match TRBD2. J lost 2 bases, V lost 2 bases, and 2 bases had no gene match. CDR3 length: 14 residues. The germline CDR1 and CDR2 sequences are SQVTM and ANQGSEA. Here the CDR3 DNA reads TGCAGCGTTGAACCGGGAGGGCCCTACAATGAGCAGTTCTTC. This codes for CSVEPGGPYNEQFF.

As DNA, the CDR3 is TGTGCCATCAGGTCGGCAACTGGGGCCAACGTCCTGACTTTC. It yields the protein CAIRSATGANVLTF. V is TRBV10-3 and J is TRBJ2-6; D remains unclear. Germline assignment: CDR1 ENHRY and CDR2 SYGVKD. V gave up 6 bases and J gave up 2 bases, with 8 bases separating them. The length of the CDR3 is 14 residues.

V gene TRBV11-1 combines with J gene TRBJ2-3, with TRBD2 matching 15 bases. The junction had 7 bases not matched to a gene; V was cut back by 6 bases and J by 0 bases. Germline lookup yields CDR1 SGHAT and CDR2 FQDESV (reference sequence). The length of the CDR3 is 18 residues. CDR3 residues: CASRRGLAGGLSTDTQYF. Written as DNA, the CDR3 is TGTGCCAGCAGAAGGGGACTAGCGGGGGGCCTTAGCACAGATACGCAGTATTTT.

J is TRBJ1-4 and V is TRBV10-3; unclear D gene. Germline lookup yields CDR1 ENHRY and CDR2 SYGVKD. V was clipped by 3 bases and J by 8 bases, with 10 bases between them. The CDR3 has 13 amino acids. The DNA for the CDR3 is TGTGCCATCAGTGATGGGGTAGGAGAAAAACTGTTTTTT. Translation gives CAISDGVGEKLFF.

To note about this clonotype: A read error may produce the germline difference seen at one junction end. DNA for the CDR3: TGTGCCAGCAGCTTAGATCGTGGTATGGTCTCCCGATTT. The encoded protein is CASSLDRGMVSRF. The chain links TRBV7-2 to TRBJ1-1; no definite D call. Per germline, CDR1 SGHTA and CDR2 FQGNSA. The CDR3 covers 13 residues.

As concerns this clonotype: At one end, the junction sequence differs from germline, possibly due to a read error. The chain is built from TRBV12-3 or TRBV12-4 and TRBJ1-1; tentatively, D is TRBD1 (6 bases). The CDR3 is 16 amino acids. The CDR3 loop is CVSSYRDVRRDTEAFF. CDR3 bases: TGTGTCAGCAGCTACCGGGACGTCCGGAGGGACACCGAAGCCTTCTTT.

The chain recombines TRBV27 with TRBJ1-5, with D perhaps TRBD1 (6 bases). Between the trimmed V and J ends, which lost 6 bases and 4 bases, there was a span of 13 bases. The CDR3 has 14 residues. Germline loops: CDR1 MNHEY, CDR2 SMNVEV (reference sequence). The CDR3 DNA sequence: TGTGCCAGCAGCCCGGGGGGGCGGAATCAGCCCCAGCATTTT. This codes for CASSPGGRNQPQHF.

This chain uses TRBV5-4 with TRBJ2-1; D is unresolved. Germline lookup yields CDR1 SGHNT and CDR2 YYREEE (reference sequence). The CDR3 contains 15 residues. V was cut by 0 bases and J by 0 bases, with 7 bases left in between. The CDR3, as DNA: TGTGCCAGCAGCTTGGCCCCCAGCTCCTACAATGAGCAGTTCTTC. It yields the protein CASSLAPSSYNEQFF.

The genes are TRBV10-1 and TRBJ1-6; D unclear. CDR1 and CDR2 from the germline V gene are WNHNN and SYGVQD (reference sequence). The V gene lost 8 bases and the J gene lost 7 bases, with 12 bases spanning the gap. The length of the CDR3 is 13 residues. The CDR3 region is CASSRENNSPLHF. The CDR3 DNA follows: TGCGCCAGCTCCCGAGAAAACAATTCACCCCTCCACTTT.

This clonotype was recorded a few times. The V gene is TRBV10-3, the J gene TRBJ2-5; the D gene is possibly TRBD2 (5 bases). V lost 2 bases, J lost 7 bases, and 17 bases lay in between. This CDR3 has 15 residues. CDR1 is ENHRY, CDR2 SYGVKD, per germline. The DNA of the CDR3 is TGTGCCATCAGTGAGGGATTTTCTCGGGAAGGGACCCAGTACTTC. It yields the protein CAISEGFSREGTQYF.

The V call is TRBV7-8, the J call TRBJ1-1; D unclear. There are 14 residues in the CDR3. The V gene's germline CDR1 is SGHVS and CDR2 FQNEAQ. V was trimmed by 0 bases and J by 2 bases, leaving 7 bases between them. CDR3 DNA: TGTGCCAGCAGCTTAGCGGTCAGAAACACTGAAGCTTTCTTT. This gives the protein CASSLAVRNTEAFF.

The genes are TRBV19 and TRBJ2-1, with D possibly matching TRBD2 (6 bases). Germline lookup yields CDR1 LNHDA and CDR2 SQIVND (reference sequence). V was trimmed by 2 bases and J by 0 bases, leaving 17 bases between them. The CDR3 contains 18 residues. CDR3 in amino acids: CASSILASLLSSYNEQFF. CDR3 DNA sequence: TGTGCCAGTAGTATACTAGCGTCCCTTCTGAGCTCCTACAATGAGCAGTTCTTC.

This rearrangement joins TRBV11-2 to TRBJ2-1, with D perhaps TRBD1 or TRBD2 (7 bases each). The germline CDR1 and CDR2 sequences are SGHAT and FQNNGV. The CDR3 extends over 15 amino acids. The germline V and J ends were trimmed by 8 bases and 3 bases, with 17 bases remaining between them. The CDR3 nucleotides read TGTGCCAGCTCCCGGGGGGACAGAGTCTACAATGAGCAGTTCTTC. Amino acids: CASSRGDRVYNEQFF.

This clonotype is a singleton in its sample. V is TRBV20-1 and J is TRBJ2-1, with TRBD2 identical over 8 bases. V was pared by 6 bases and J by 7 bases, with 11 bases of the junction left unmatched. The CDR3 extends over 14 amino acids. CDR1 and CDR2 from the germline V gene are DFQATT and SNEGSKA (reference sequence). The CDR3 region is CSAGLAFELNEQFF. The CDR3 nucleotides are TGCAGTGCCGGACTAGCCTTTGAACTTAATGAGCAGTTCTTC.

This rearrangement joins TRBV19 to TRBJ1-5, with D hard to call. CDR1 and CDR2 from the germline V gene are LNHDA and SQIVND (reference sequence). Between the trimmed V and J ends, which lost 4 bases and 5 bases, there was a span of 15 bases. The CDR3 spans 15 residues. CDR3 amino acids: CASSRSSSFDQPQHF. CDR3 nucleotide sequence: TGTGCCAGTAGTAGATCTTCCAGTTTTGATCAGCCCCAGCATTTT.